This T cell receptor (beta chain) was identified during a study of chemoradiotherapy in HPV16-positive cancers. Whole-study context: A couple of HPV16-positive patients' cells yielded candidate HPV-specific clones and common motifs.

Repeated repertoire sampling spanned the course of chemoradiotherapy. Clones were read by immunoSEQ multiplex PCR, and TCRdb kept only the in-frame ones, dropping some. The repertoire holds 35,000 to 45,000 clones, with 76% as singletons. General observations from the study: Only two HPV16-positive patients supplied the functional HPV-specificity definition. Candidate HPV-specific clones and E7-related TCR motifs grew in tumor during treatment.

Germline-derived CDR1 and CDR2 are SEHNR and FQNEAQ (reference sequence). This CDR3 region has 14 residues. The ends were cut back, 5 bases at V and 3 bases at J, with 10 bases in the middle. For this clone: The antigen remains unidentified.

This TCR was recovered from a human donor with HPV-associated anogenital cancer. The specimen comprised blood, sampled from a patient who underwent chemoradiotherapy. V is TRBV7-9 and J is TRBJ1-4, with no clear D. DNA for the CDR3: TGTGCCAGCAGCATGCCTGAATCTAATGAAAAACTGTTTTTT. Its translation: CASSMPESNEKLFF.